The 22 T cell receptor beta chains listed next were all sequenced from one sample in a study of CD8+ T cells in alopecia areata. Described treatment: oral pan-JAK inhibitor, 5-10 mg twice daily. Extracted RNA was reverse transcribed, and the resulting cDNA served as sequencing template. The repertoire was sequenced with immunoSEQ multiplex PCR; TCRdb's copy has only in-frame clones and lacks some. The table includes around 110,000 clones, about four fifths detected once. This specimen was CD8+ T cells sorted from blood, taken at week 24, from a patient treated with tofacitinib. The source of these receptors is a human donor with alopecia areata.

This clone was picked up many times. The gene calls are TRBV4-3 and TRBJ2-3, with D unclear. The CDR3 spans 15 residues. Germline CDR1 is LGHNA and CDR2 is YSLEER. V was shortened by 4 bases and J by 0 bases, with 11 bases between the two germline ends. The CDR3 region is CASSLTTASTDTQYF. CDR3 bases: TGCGCCAGCAGCCTTACCACAGCTAGCACAGATACGCAGTATTTT.

The chain links TRBV7-9 to TRBJ1-4; perhaps TRBD1 as D (6 bases). V gave up 2 bases and J gave up 9 bases, with 16 bases separating them. CDR1 and CDR2 (germline): SEHNR, FQNEAQ (reference sequence). CDR3 length: 15 amino acids. CDR3 coding DNA: TGTGCCAGCAGCTTAAAAAACCACCGGGACAAAAAACTGTTTTTT. This codes for CASSLKNHRDKKLFF.

The CDR3 region is CASSSEGLAGTYEQYF. CDR3 coding DNA: TGTGCCAGCAGCTCAGAGGGACTAGCGGGGACCTACGAGCAGTACTTC. This chain connects TRBV7-8 to TRBJ2-7; 13 nucleotides agree with TRBD2. Germline CDR1 reads SGHVS; CDR2 reads FQNEAQ. V dropped 4 bases and J dropped 2; count of bases not matched to a gene: 5. This CDR3 contains 16 residues.

The chain combines TRBV5-1 with TRBJ2-5; D not certain. V shed 6 bases and J shed 5 bases, with 17 bases lying between them. CDR3 length equals 14 residues. Germline values: CDR1 SGHRS, CDR2 YFSETQ. CDR3 region: CASIMADPLETQYF. Here the CDR3 DNA reads TGCGCCAGCATCATGGCGGACCCCCTGGAGACCCAGTACTTC.

The chain uses TRBV10-2 and TRBJ2-1, with TRBD2 matching over 12 bases. The CDR3 contains 15 residues. V trimming: 10 bases; J trimming: 2 bases; junction bases outside the gene matches: 6. Germline V CDR1 and CDR2: WSHSY, SAAADI. For the CDR3, the DNA is TGCGCCACCATTCGGACTAGCGGGGCCTACAATGAGCAGTTCTTC. It is translated as CATIRTSGAYNEQFF.

Turning to this clone: The same CDR3 arises from other DNA sequences in this sample as well. The chain carries TRBV29-1 and TRBJ2-2, with 9 bases lining up with TRBD2. V shed 7 bases, J shed 0 bases, and the junction held 9 bases outside the gene matches. This CDR3 is 16 amino acids long. CDR1 and CDR2 (germline): SQVTM, ANQGSEA. The CDR3 region has the DNA TGCAGCGCCGTACCGTTAGCGGGGGCGAACACCGGGGAGCTGTTTTTT. Amino acids: CSAVPLAGANTGELFF.

This sequence joins TRBV19 and TRBJ1-1, with 10 bases lining up with TRBD1. Trimming removed 10 bases from V and 4 bases from J; junction bases left unmatched: 9. Looked up from germline, CDR1 is LNHDA and CDR2 is SQIVND (reference sequence). The CDR3 is 14 residues long. The CDR3 loop is CATSLTGGVTEAFF. CDR3 in DNA: TGTGCCACCTCCTTGACAGGGGGCGTCACTGAAGCTTTCTTT.

V and J are TRBV6-8 and TRBJ2-6, with 9 nucleotides matching TRBD1. This CDR3 has 18 residues. Germline CDR1 and CDR2: MNHGY and SAAAGT. The V segment lost 5 bases and the J segment 2 bases; nucleotides outside the gene matches: 10. The CDR3 loop reads CASSLPGTGSAGANVLTF. DNA for the CDR3: TGTGCCAGCAGTCTCCCTGGGACAGGGTCTGCTGGGGCCAACGTCCTGACTTTC.

The rearrangement links TRBV2 to TRBJ2-7; 10 positions match TRBD1. In germline, CDR1 is SNHLY, CDR2 FYNNEI. J gave up 3 bases and V 2 bases, and 4 bases lay outside the gene matches. The CDR3 runs to 15 residues. Written as DNA, the CDR3 is TGTGCCAGCAGTGAAACGGGACAGGGGAACTACGAGCAGTACTTC. Its translation: CASSETGQGNYEQYF.

The gene calls are TRBV11-2 and TRBJ2-5; D might be TRBD1 or TRBD2, each matching 5 bases. The V gene's germline CDR1 is SGHAT and CDR2 FQNNGV. This CDR3 spans 17 amino acids. Deletions cut 3 bases from V and 7 bases from J, with 24 bases between. In DNA form, the CDR3 reads TGTGCCAGCAGCTTGTACGCATCATTCAGGGACCCAGGGACCCAGTACTTC. Amino acids: CASSLYASFRDPGTQYF.

V is TRBV5-6 and J is TRBJ2-5, with 8 bases fitting TRBD1. V trimming: 3 bases; J trimming: 5 bases; junction bases outside the gene matches: 9. Germline V lookup: CDR1 SGHDT, CDR2 YYEEEE. The CDR3 loop spans 15 amino acids. This CDR3 is CASSSGQGKEETQYF. CDR3 in DNA: TGTGCCAGCAGCTCTGGACAGGGAAAGGAGGAGACCCAGTACTTC.

A few counts support this clone. The chain uses TRBV7-9 and TRBJ2-3; TRBD2 might be the D (5 bases). Germline V CDR1 and CDR2: SEHNR, FQNEAQ (reference sequence). The V end was cut by 5 bases, the J end by 0 bases, with 15 bases between. The CDR3 is made up of 16 amino acids. The CDR3: CASSPPSGSSTDTQYF. Written as DNA, the CDR3 is TGTGCCAGCAGCCCCCCCTCGGGATCAAGCACAGATACGCAGTATTTT.

The rearrangement links TRBV7-9 to TRBJ1-3, with 7 bases identical to TRBD1. Unmatched junction bases numbered 8, after V lost 5 bases and J lost 1 base. The CDR3 length is 16 residues. CDR1 and CDR2 (germline): SEHNR, FQNEAQ (reference sequence). The DNA of the CDR3 is TGTGCCAGCAGCCCTAGGGACAGCGAGTCTGGAAACACCATATATTTT. It codes for CASSPRDSESGNTIYF.

The J gene is TRBJ2-5, the V gene TRBV4-3, with 7 bases identical to TRBD2. Trimming removed 0 bases from V and 0 bases from J; junction bases left unmatched: 4. The CDR3 has 16 residues. CDR1 is LGHNA and CDR2 is YSLEER in the germline V gene. The CDR3 coding sequence is TGCGCCAGCAGCCAAGAATTGCGGGGGAACCAAGAGACCCAGTACTTC. This translates into CASSQELRGNQETQYF.

The chain joins TRBV4-3 to TRBJ1-1; TRBD1 matches 8 bases. Germline V CDR1 and CDR2: LGHNA, YSLEER. This CDR3 has 16 residues. Unmatched junction bases numbered 7, after V lost 0 bases and J lost 4 bases. The chain's CDR3 is CASSQDRTGWSTEAFF. In DNA, the CDR3 is TGCGCCAGCAGCCAAGATAGGACAGGGTGGTCCACTGAAGCTTTCTTT.

The V call is TRBV29-1, the J call TRBJ1-1, with TRBD1 matching 8 bases. Trimming cost V 6 bases and J 5 bases; bases outside gene matches: 8. Per germline, CDR1 SQVTM and CDR2 ANQGSEA. The CDR3 is made up of 13 amino acids. CDR3 DNA: TGCAGCGTAGCAGGGGGCTCGGGGACTGAAGCTTTCTTT. Translation gives CSVAGGSGTEAFF.

This clone was recorded only once. The V gene is TRBV29-1, the J gene TRBJ2-3; D may match TRBD1 or TRBD2 (7 bases each). CDR3 length: 16 amino acids. V lost 3 bases and J 2 bases, leaving 18 bases between the germline ends. Germline CDR1 SQVTM, CDR2 ANQGSEA. The CDR3 is CSVDKRAGGATDTQYF. The CDR3 DNA sequence: TGCAGCGTTGACAAAAGGGCAGGGGGGGCCACAGATACGCAGTATTTT.

The J gene is TRBJ2-3, the V gene TRBV7-9; 7 nucleotides agree with TRBD2. With 2 bases clipped from V and 2 bases from J, the junction kept 7 bases outside the gene matches. Germline V lookup: CDR1 SEHNR, CDR2 FQNEAQ (reference sequence). The CDR3 contains 16 residues. The CDR3: CASSLNRGLLTDTQYF. The CDR3 DNA sequence: TGTGCCAGCAGCTTAAATCGGGGACTACTCACAGATACGCAGTATTTT.

V usage is TRBV4-3 and J usage is TRBJ2-4; D is possibly TRBD1 (5 bases). The germline gives CDR1 LGHNA, CDR2 YSLEER. V dropped 0 bases and J dropped 0 bases, with 9 bases sitting between them. This CDR3 contains 16 residues. The chain's CDR3 is CASSQEGHLAKNIQYF. CDR3 nucleotides: TGCGCCAGCAGCCAAGAGGGGCATCTAGCCAAAAACATTCAGTACTTC.

This chain connects TRBV7-9 to TRBJ2-3; D not resolved. Germline V gene sequence: CDR1 SEHNR, CDR2 FQNEAQ (reference sequence). The CDR3 covers 11 residues. Deletions cut 6 bases from V and 2 bases from J, with 3 bases between. CDR3 DNA: TGTGCCAGCAGTTCCACAGATACGCAGTATTTT. This gives the protein CASSSTDTQYF.

Only one count was recorded for this clone. This chain links TRBV27 with TRBJ2-7; D might be TRBD2 (7 bases). The CDR3 consists of 14 residues. Trimming took 4 bases from V and 2 from J, leaving 12 bases between them. The germline gives CDR1 MNHEY, CDR2 SMNVEV (reference sequence). The CDR3 sequence is CASSYRGATYEQYF. In nucleotides, the CDR3 is TGTGCCAGCAGTTATCGGGGGGCGACCTACGAGCAGTACTTC.

The CDR3 region has the DNA TGTGCCAGCAGTTTAGGACAGGGGCAGTACTTC. Translation gives CASSLGQGQYF. This chain uses TRBV28 with TRBJ2-7; 8 bases are a match to TRBD1. Germline loops: CDR1 MDHEN, CDR2 SYDVKM. The CDR3 extends over 11 amino acids. Germline trimming cut 2 bases from V and 9 bases from J; bases unmatched to any gene: 0.